These 20 T cell receptor beta chains were sequenced from one sample in a study of CD8+ T cells in alopecia areata. Extraction of RNA preceded its reverse transcription into cDNA, which served as the sequencing template. Some clones are missing from TCRdb's copy, which holds only in-frame ones; the method was immunoSEQ multiplex PCR. This repertoire shows about 110,000 clones, almost 60% found once; its top ten account for approximately 22%. Sequencing used CD8+ T cells sorted from blood. The receptors here all came from a human donor in good health.

This clone turned up a few times. The V call is TRBV7-9, the J call TRBJ2-1, with 7 bases lining up with TRBD2. The germline V gene has CDR1 SEHNR and CDR2 FQNEAQ (reference sequence). V shed 4 bases, J shed 5 bases, and the junction held 8 bases outside the gene matches. This CDR3 comprises 15 residues. As DNA, the CDR3 is TGTGCCAGCAGCTGGCCGGGAGGCTGGGACAATGAGCAGTTCTTC. Its translation: CASSWPGGWDNEQFF.

V usage is TRBV28 and J usage is TRBJ2-6; no clear D. V was cut by 4 bases and J by 0 bases, with 7 bases left in between. The CDR3 covers 15 residues. Germline V gene lookup returns CDR1 MDHEN and CDR2 SYDVKM. CDR3 in amino acids: CASSSGRSGANVLTF. The CDR3 DNA follows: TGTGCCAGCAGTTCGGGTCGCTCTGGGGCCAACGTCCTGACTTTC.

This clone occurred many times. The chain carries TRBV5-5 and TRBJ2-3, with TRBD2 matching 8 bases. From germline, CDR1 is SGHKS and CDR2 YYEKEE (reference sequence). The CDR3 has 18 residues. V shed 0 bases, J shed 6 bases, and the junction held 15 bases outside the gene matches. CDR3: CASSLGLRGDSSPDTQYF. The CDR3 coding sequence is TGTGCCAGCAGCTTGGGGCTGCGGGGGGACTCCTCTCCGGATACGCAGTATTTT.

The table lists this clone with a count of one. The germline gene is not matched at one end of the junction; a read error may be the cause. V gene TRBV25-1 combines with J gene TRBJ2-7; 9 bases match TRBD1. Germline V gene data show CDR1 as MGHDK and CDR2 as SYGVNS. The CDR3 spans 11 residues. The CDR3 loop reads CATEGGTGLSF. CDR3 nucleotides: TGTGCCACCGAAGGGGGGACAGGGCTAAGCTTC.

The sample holds one count of this clone. The chain carries TRBV29-1 and TRBJ1-2; D is ambiguous. The V gene lost 3 bases and the J gene lost 4 bases, with 9 bases spanning the gap. Germline lookup yields CDR1 SQVTM and CDR2 ANQGSEA. CDR3 length: 12 amino acids. The CDR3 sequence: CSVDSPLYGYTF. The CDR3 DNA reads as TGCAGCGTTGATTCCCCCCTCTATGGCTACACCTTC.

The chain is built from TRBV28 and TRBJ2-1; 12 positions agree with TRBD1. CDR1 and CDR2 from the germline V gene are MDHEN and SYDVKM. The ends lost 6 bases at V and 5 bases at J; junction bases unmatched: 11. This CDR3 has 17 amino acids. The CDR3 bases are TGTGCCAGCAGGCCCTGGTGGGACAGGGGGCGGGACAATGAGCAGTTCTTC. It specifies CASRPWWDRGRDNEQFF.

The chain recombines TRBV4-3 with TRBJ2-3; 7 bases map to TRBD2. The CDR3 extends over 17 amino acids. Germline CDR1 is LGHNA and CDR2 is YSLEER. Unmatched junction bases numbered 6, after V lost 0 bases and J lost 0 bases. CDR3 sequence (DNA): TGCGCCAGCAGCCAAGATCGTTCTAGCGGTAGCACAGATACGCAGTATTTT. Its translation is CASSQDRSSGSTDTQYF.

In its sample, this clone was seen a few times. This chain joins TRBV4-1 and TRBJ2-5, with 14 bases lining up with TRBD2. With 1 base clipped from V and 3 bases from J, the junction kept 4 bases outside the gene matches. CDR3 length equals 17 residues. In germline, CDR1 is MGHRA, CDR2 YSYEKL. In nucleotides, the CDR3 is TGCGCCAGCAGCCAAGCACCGGGACTAGCGGGGGAAGAGACCCAGTACTTC. This translates into CASSQAPGLAGEETQYF.

The chain has TRBV7-9 and TRBJ2-3; unclear D gene. Per the germline V gene, CDR1 is SEHNR and CDR2 is FQNEAQ (reference sequence). CDR3 size: 13 residues. Trimming left V 1 base short and J 4 bases short, with 6 bases between. This CDR3 is CASSLGGADTQYF. CDR3 sequence (DNA): TGTGCCAGCAGCTTAGGAGGAGCAGATACGCAGTATTTT.

This clone was counted many times. The rearrangement joins TRBV7-2 to TRBJ2-5; perhaps D is TRBD1 or TRBD2 (5 bases each). Trimming removed 1 base from V and 5 bases from J, with 14 bases in between. The germline gives CDR1 SGHTA, CDR2 FQGNSA. The CDR3 covers 15 residues. CDR3 amino acids: CASSLEAGSGETQYF. CDR3 nucleotide sequence: TGTGCCAGCAGCTTAGAGGCAGGGTCGGGGGAGACCCAGTACTTC. The variable domain in full, completed from reference TRBV7-2 and TRBJ2-5, reads GAGVSQSPSNKVTEKGKDVELRCDPISGHTALYWYRQSLGQGLEFLIYFQGNSAPDKSGLPSDRFSAERTGGSVSTLTIQRTQQEDSAVYLCASSLEAGSGETQYFGPGTRLLVL.

The gene calls are TRBV7-9 and TRBJ2-2, with D hard to call. CDR1 is SEHNR and CDR2 is FQNEAQ in the germline V gene (reference sequence). The germline V and J ends were trimmed by 1 base and 4 bases, with 7 bases remaining between them. This CDR3 is 14 amino acids long. This CDR3 is CASSLEEATGELFF. The CDR3 nucleotides read TGTGCCAGCAGCTTAGAAGAGGCCACCGGGGAGCTGTTTTTT.

V is TRBV5-1 and J is TRBJ1-6, with a tentative D call TRBD1 (6 bases). Germline V CDR1 and CDR2: SGHRS, YFSETQ. The V gene lost 4 bases and the J gene lost 6 bases, with 17 bases spanning the gap. This CDR3 is 16 amino acids long. The CDR3 is CASSVGPGQFNSPLHF. As DNA, the CDR3 is TGCGCCAGCAGCGTTGGCCCTGGACAGTTTAATTCACCCCTCCACTTT.

This chain uses TRBV6-5 with TRBJ2-6; D gene ambiguous. V lost 6 bases to trimming and J lost 4 bases, with 13 bases between them. The CDR3 consists of 15 residues. Germline V lookup: CDR1 MNHEY, CDR2 SVGAGI. CDR3 bases: TGTGCCAGCAGCTATTCGGGTTCAGGGGCCAACGTCCTGACTTTC. Translation: CASSYSGSGANVLTF.

The table lists this clone with a few counts. This sequence joins TRBV15 and TRBJ1-6; D gene unclear. CDR1 is LNHNV, CDR2 YYDKDF, per germline (reference sequence). V was clipped by 3 bases and J by 10 bases, with 13 bases between them. This CDR3 is built from 14 residues. CDR3 loop: CATSSRRDSSPLHF. The CDR3 nucleotides read TGTGCCACCAGCAGCCGAAGGGATAGCTCACCCCTCCACTTT.

This chain connects TRBV27 to TRBJ2-7, with D possibly TRBD2 on 6 matching bases. V was pared by 3 bases and J by 2 bases, with 11 bases between. The CDR3 loop spans 14 amino acids. Germline V gene sequence: CDR1 MNHEY, CDR2 SMNVEV (reference sequence). This chain's CDR3 is CASSLYGGAYEQYF. CDR3 in DNA: TGTGCCAGCAGTTTGTACGGGGGAGCCTACGAGCAGTACTTC.

The V gene is TRBV13, the J gene TRBJ2-1, with 8 bases lining up with TRBD1. Trimming took 5 bases from V and 11 from J; bases not matched to a gene: 5. In germline, CDR1 is PRHDT, CDR2 FYEKMQ (reference sequence). There are 12 residues in the CDR3. For the CDR3, the DNA is TGTGCCAGCAGCCAAGACAGGGGTAAGCAGTTCTTC. This codes for CASSQDRGKQFF.

This sequence joins TRBV30 and TRBJ2-3; possibly TRBD1 or TRBD2 for D (6 bases each). The CDR3 is made up of 13 amino acids. V lost 0 bases to trimming and J lost 6 bases, with 10 bases between them. Per germline, CDR1 GTSNPN and CDR2 SVGIG (reference sequence). The CDR3 loop is CAWSVGGLDTQYF. DNA for the CDR3: TGTGCCTGGAGTGTGGGGGGCCTGGATACGCAGTATTTT.

This chain links TRBV30 with TRBJ2-3; D unresolved. Per the germline V gene, CDR1 is GTSNPN and CDR2 is SVGIG (reference sequence). V was clipped by 2 bases and J by 6 bases, with 12 bases between them. The CDR3 is made up of 13 amino acids. The CDR3 DNA is TGTGCCTGGAGTACCTCACGTAGGGATACGCAGTATTTT. Encoded protein: CAWSTSRRDTQYF.

The rearrangement links TRBV29-1 to TRBJ2-7, with D uncertain. CDR3 size: 12 residues. Germline-derived CDR1 and CDR2 are SQVTM and ANQGSEA. The V gene lost 3 bases and the J gene lost 2 bases, with 8 bases spanning the gap. The CDR3 sequence is CSVEIGTYEQYF. The CDR3 coding sequence is TGCAGCGTTGAGATAGGGACCTACGAGCAGTACTTC.

The chain has TRBV7-9 and TRBJ2-7; D is possibly TRBD1 (5 bases). V gave up 4 bases and J gave up 4 bases, with 17 bases separating them. This CDR3 is built from 15 residues. Germline V CDR1 and CDR2: SEHNR, FQNEAQ (reference sequence). The CDR3 here is CASSSGHTAFYEQYF. Here the CDR3 DNA reads TGTGCCAGCAGCTCCGGACATACCGCCTTTTACGAGCAGTACTTC.